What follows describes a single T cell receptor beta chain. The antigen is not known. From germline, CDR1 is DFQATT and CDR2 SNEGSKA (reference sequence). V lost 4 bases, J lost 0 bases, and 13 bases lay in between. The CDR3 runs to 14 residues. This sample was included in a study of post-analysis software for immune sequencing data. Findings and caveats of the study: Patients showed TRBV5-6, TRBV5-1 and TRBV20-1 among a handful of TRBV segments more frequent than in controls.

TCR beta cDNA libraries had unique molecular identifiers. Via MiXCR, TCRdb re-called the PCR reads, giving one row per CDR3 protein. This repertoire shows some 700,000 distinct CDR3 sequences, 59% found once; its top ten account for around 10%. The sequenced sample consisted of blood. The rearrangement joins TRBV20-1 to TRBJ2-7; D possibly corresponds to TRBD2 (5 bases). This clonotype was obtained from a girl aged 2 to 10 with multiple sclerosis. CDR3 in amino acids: CSAILLGSSYEQYF. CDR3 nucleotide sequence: TGCAGTGCTATTCTCTTAGGGAGCTCCTACGAGCAGTACTTC.